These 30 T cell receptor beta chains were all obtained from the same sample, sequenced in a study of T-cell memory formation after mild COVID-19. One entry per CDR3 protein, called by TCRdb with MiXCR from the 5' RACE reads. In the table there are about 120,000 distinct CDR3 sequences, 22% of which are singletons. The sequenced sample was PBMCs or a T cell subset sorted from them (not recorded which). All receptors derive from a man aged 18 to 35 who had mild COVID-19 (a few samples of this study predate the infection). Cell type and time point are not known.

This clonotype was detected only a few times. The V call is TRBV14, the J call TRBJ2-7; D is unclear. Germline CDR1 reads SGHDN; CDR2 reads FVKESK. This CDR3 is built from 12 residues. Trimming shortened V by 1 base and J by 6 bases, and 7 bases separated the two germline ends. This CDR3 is CASSQAGSEQYF. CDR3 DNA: TGTGCCAGCAGCCAAGCGGGCAGCGAGCAGTACTTC.

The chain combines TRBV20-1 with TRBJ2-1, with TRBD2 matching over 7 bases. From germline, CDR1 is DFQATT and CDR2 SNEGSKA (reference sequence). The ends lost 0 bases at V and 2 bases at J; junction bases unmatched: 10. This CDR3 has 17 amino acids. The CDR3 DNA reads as TGCAGTGCTAGAGACCCGGAAGCTGGGGGGGCCTACAATGAGCAGTTCTTC. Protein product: CSARDPEAGGAYNEQFF.

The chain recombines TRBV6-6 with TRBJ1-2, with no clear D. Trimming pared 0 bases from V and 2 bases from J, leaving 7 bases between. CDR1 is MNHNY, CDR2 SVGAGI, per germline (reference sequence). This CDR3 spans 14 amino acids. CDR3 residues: CASSYSPTNYGYTF. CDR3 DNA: TGTGCCAGCAGTTACTCGCCCACCAACTATGGCTACACCTTC.

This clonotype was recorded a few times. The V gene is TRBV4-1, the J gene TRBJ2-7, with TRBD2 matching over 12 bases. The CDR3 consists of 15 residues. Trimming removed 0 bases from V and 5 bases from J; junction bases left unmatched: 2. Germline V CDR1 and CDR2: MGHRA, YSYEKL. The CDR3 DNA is TGCGCCAGCAGCCAAGACAGGACTAGCGGGGACGAGCAGTACTTC. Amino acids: CASSQDRTSGDEQYF.

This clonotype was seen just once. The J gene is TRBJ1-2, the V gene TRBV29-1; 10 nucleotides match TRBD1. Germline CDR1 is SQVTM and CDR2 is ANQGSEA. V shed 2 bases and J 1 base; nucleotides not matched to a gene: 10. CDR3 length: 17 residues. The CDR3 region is CSVEHKPRTGGNYGYTF. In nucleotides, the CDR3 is TGCAGCGTTGAACACAAACCGAGGACAGGGGGTAACTATGGCTACACCTTC. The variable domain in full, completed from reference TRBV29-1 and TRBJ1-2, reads SAVISQKPSRDICQRGTSLTIQCQVDSQVTMMFWYRQQPGQSLTLIATANQGSEATYESGFVIDKFPISRPNLTFSTLTVSNMSPEDSSIYLCSVEHKPRTGGNYGYTFGSGTRLTVV.

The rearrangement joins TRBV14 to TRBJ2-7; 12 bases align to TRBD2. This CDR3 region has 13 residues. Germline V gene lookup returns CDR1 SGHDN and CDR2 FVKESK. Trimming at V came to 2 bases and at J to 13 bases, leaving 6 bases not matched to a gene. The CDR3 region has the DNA TGTGCCAGCAGCCAAACTAGCGGGGGGTCCTCCTACGTC. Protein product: CASSQTSGGSSYV.

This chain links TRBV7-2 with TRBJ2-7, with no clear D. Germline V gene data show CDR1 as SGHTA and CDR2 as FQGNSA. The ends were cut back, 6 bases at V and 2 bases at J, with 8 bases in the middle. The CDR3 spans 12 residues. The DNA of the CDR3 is TGTGCCAGCAGTATGCCTACCTACGAGCAGTACTTC. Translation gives CASSMPTYEQYF.

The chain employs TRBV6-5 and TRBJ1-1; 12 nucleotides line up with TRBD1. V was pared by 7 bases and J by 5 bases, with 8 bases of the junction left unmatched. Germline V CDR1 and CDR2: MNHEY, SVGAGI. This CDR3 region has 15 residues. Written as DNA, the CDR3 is TGTGCCAGCAAACAGGGACAGGGGGCGAGGACTGAAGCTTTCTTT. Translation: CASKQGQGARTEAFF.

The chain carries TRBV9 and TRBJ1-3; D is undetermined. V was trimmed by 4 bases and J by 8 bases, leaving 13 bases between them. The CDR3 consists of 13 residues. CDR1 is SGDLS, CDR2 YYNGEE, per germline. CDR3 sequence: CASSPRGVDTIYF. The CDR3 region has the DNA TGTGCCAGCAGCCCCCGCGGGGTCGACACCATATATTTT. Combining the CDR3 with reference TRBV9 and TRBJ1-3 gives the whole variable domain DSGVTQTPKHLITATGQRVTLRCSPRSGDLSVYWYQQSLDQGLQFLIQYYNGEERAKGNILERFSAQQFPDLHSELNLSSLELGDSALYFCASSPRGVDTIYFGEGSWLTVV.

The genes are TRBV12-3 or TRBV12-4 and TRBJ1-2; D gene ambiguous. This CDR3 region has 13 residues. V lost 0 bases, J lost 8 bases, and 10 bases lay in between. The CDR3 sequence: CASSLALPWGYTF. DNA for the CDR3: TGTGCCAGCAGTTTAGCGCTCCCTTGGGGCTACACCTTC.

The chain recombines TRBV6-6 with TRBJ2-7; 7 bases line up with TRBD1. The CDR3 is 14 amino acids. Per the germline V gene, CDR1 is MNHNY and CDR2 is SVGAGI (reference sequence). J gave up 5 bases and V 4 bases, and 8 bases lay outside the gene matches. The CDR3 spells CASSFGTVGNEQYF. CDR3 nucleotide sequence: TGTGCCAGCAGTTTCGGGACAGTGGGTAACGAGCAGTACTTC.

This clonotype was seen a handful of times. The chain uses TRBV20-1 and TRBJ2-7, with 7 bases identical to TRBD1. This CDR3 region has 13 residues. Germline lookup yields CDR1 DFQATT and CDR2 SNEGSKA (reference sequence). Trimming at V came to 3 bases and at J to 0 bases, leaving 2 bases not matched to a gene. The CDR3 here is CSARTGFSYEQYF. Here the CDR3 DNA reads TGCAGTGCTAGGACAGGGTTCTCCTACGAGCAGTACTTC.

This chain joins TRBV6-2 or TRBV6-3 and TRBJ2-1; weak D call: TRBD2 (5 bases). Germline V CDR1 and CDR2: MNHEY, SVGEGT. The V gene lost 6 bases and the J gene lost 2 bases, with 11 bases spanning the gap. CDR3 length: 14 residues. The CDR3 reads CASSSSLAYNEQFF. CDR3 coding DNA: TGTGCCAGCAGCTCTAGCTTGGCCTACAATGAGCAGTTCTTC.

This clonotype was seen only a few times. In nucleotides, the CDR3 is TGTGCCAGCAGCCGCTTCGGGAACACTGAAGCTTTCTTT. Protein product: CASSRFGNTEAFF. The chain recombines TRBV5-4 with TRBJ1-1, with D hard to call. CDR1 is SGHNT and CDR2 is YYREEE in the germline V gene (reference sequence). V was clipped by 4 bases and J by 1 base, with 8 bases between them. The CDR3 totals 13 residues.

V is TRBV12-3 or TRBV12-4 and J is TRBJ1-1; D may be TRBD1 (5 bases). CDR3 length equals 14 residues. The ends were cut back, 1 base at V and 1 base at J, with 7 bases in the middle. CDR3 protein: CASSLEGSNTEAFF. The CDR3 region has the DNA TGTGCCAGCAGTTTAGAGGGGTCGAACACTGAAGCTTTCTTT.

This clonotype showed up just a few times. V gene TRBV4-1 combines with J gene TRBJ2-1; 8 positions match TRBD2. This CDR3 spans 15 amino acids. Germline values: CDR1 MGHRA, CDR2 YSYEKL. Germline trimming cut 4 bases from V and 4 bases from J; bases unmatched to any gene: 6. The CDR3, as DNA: TGCGCCAGCAGCCTCACTAGCGGACTTTACAATGAGCAGTTCTTC. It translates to CASSLTSGLYNEQFF.

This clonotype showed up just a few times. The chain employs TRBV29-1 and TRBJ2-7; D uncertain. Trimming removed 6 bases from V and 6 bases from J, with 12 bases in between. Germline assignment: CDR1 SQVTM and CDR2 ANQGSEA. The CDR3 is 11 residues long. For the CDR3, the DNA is TGCAGCGTCAACATAGGACCCGAGCAGTACGTC. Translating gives CSVNIGPEQYV.

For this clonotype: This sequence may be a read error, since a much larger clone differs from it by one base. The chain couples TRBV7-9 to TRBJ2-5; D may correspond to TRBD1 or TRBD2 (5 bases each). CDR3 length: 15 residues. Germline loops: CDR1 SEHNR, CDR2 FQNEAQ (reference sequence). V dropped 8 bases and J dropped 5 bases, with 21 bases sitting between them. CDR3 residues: CASGPRDLEGETQYF. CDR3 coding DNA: TGTGCCAGCGGCCCTCGGGACCTAGAGGGGGAGACCCAGTACTTC. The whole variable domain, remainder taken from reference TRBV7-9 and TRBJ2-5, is DTGVSQNPRHKITKRGQNVTFRCDPISEHNRLYWYRQTLGQGPEFLTYFQNEAQLEKSRLLSDRFSAERPKGSFSTLEIQRTEQGDSAMYLCASGPRDLEGETQYFGPGTRLLVL.

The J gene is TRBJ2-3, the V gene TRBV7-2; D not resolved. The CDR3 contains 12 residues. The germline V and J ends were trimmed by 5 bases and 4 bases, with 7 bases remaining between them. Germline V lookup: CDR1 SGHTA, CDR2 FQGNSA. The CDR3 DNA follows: TGTGCCAGCAGCCCCAGCGCAGATACGCAGTATTTT. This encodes CASSPSADTQYF.

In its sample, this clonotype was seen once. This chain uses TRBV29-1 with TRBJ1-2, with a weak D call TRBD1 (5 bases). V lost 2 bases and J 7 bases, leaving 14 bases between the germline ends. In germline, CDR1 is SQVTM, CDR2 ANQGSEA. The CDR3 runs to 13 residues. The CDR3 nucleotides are TGCAGCGTTGAATTTGGAATGGGGCCTGGCTACACCTTC. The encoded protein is CSVEFGMGPGYTF.

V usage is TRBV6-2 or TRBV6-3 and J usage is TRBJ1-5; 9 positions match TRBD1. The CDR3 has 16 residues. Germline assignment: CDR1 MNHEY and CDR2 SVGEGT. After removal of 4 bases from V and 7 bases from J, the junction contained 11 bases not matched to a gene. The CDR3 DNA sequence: TGTGCCAGCAGTTCAAGTGGGACAGGGTGGGCGCAGCCCCAGCATTTT. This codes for CASSSSGTGWAQPQHF.

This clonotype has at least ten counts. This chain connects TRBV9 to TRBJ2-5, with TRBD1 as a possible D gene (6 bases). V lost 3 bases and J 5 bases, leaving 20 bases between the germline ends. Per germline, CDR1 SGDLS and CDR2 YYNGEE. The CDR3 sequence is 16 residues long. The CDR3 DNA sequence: TGTGCCAGCAGCGGAAAGACAGGCACCTTAGGGGAGACCCAGTACTTC. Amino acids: CASSGKTGTLGETQYF.

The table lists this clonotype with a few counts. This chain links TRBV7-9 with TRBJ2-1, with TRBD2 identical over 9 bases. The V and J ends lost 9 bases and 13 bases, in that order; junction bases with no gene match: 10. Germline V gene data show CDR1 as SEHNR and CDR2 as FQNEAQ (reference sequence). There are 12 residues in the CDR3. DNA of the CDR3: TGTGCCAGTACCGGGACTAGCATTGAACAGTTCTTC. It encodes CASTGTSIEQFF.

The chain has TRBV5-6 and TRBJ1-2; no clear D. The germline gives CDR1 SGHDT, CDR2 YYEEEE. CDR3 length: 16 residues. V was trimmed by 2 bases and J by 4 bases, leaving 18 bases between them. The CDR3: CASSFEPGSPLYGYTF. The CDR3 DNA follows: TGTGCCAGCAGCTTTGAACCTGGGAGCCCACTCTATGGCTACACCTTC.

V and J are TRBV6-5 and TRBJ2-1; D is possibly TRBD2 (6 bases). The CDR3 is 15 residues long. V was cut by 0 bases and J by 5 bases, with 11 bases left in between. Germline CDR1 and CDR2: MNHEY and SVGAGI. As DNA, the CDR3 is TGTGCCAGCAGTTACTCCGACGGGGGAGACAATGAGCAGTTCTTC. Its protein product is CASSYSDGGDNEQFF.

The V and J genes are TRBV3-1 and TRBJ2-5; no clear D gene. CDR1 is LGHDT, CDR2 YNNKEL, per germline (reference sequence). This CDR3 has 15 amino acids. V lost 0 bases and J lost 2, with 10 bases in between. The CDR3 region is CASSQEGQLQETQYF. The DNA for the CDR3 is TGTGCCAGCAGCCAAGAAGGTCAGCTTCAAGAGACCCAGTACTTC.

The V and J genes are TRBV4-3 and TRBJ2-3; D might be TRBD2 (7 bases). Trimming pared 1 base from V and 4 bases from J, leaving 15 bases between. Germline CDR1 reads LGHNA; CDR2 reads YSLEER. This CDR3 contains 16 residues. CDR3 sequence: CASSQVLGGPSDTQYF. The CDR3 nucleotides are TGCGCCAGCAGCCAAGTGCTGGGGGGGCCATCAGATACGCAGTATTTT.

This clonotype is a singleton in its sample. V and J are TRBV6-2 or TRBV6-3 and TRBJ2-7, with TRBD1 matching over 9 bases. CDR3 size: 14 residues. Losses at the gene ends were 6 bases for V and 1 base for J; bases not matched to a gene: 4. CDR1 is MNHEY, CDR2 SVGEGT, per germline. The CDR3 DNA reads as TGTGCCAGCAGGCCCGGGACAGGGTCCTACGAGCAGTACTTC. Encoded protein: CASRPGTGSYEQYF.

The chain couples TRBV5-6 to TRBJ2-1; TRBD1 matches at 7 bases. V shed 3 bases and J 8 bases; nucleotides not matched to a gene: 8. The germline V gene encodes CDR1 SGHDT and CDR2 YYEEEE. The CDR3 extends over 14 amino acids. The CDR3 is CASSWDGQAYEQFF. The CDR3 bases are TGTGCCAGCAGCTGGGATGGACAGGCCTATGAGCAGTTCTTC.

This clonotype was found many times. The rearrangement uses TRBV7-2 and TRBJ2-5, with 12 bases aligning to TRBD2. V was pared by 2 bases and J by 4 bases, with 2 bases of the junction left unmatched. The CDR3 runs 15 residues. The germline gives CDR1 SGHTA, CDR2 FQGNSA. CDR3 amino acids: CASSLLAGGLETQYF. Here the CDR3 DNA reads TGTGCCAGCAGCTTACTAGCGGGGGGGCTAGAGACCCAGTACTTC.